These T cell receptor beta chains were read from a single sample in a study of PD-1 blockade in classical Hodgkin lymphoma. Only in-frame clones appear in the TCRdb table, and some are missing; sequencing was by immunoSEQ multiplex PCR. The sample yields tens of thousands of clones, 88% seen once. The source was peripheral blood mononuclear cells (PBMCs), collected at baseline. The source of these receptors is a human donor with classical Hodgkin lymphoma. Each CDR3 is given with its conserved first and last residue. D genes are given only for firm matches. The size entry is marked missing in some rows and otherwise reads once, few, many or a size class.

clone_size d_call j_call v_call cdr3_nt cdr3_aa
- - TRBJ1-3 TRBV4-1 TGCGCCAGCAGCCAGAGGGTACTTCAAAACACCATATATTTT CASSQRVLQNTIYF
- TRBD2 TRBJ2-5 TRBV28 TGTGCCAGCAGTTCCGCCGGGGGACTAGCTCGACACATCCAAGAGACCCAGTACTTC CASSSAGGLARHIQETQYF
- - TRBJ1-3 TRBV11-2 TGTGCCAGCAGCGCAGGGGTATCAGGAAACACCATATATTTT CASSAGVSGNTIYF
once - TRBJ2-2 TRBV9 TGTGCCAGCAGCGTAGTACAGGGGAACACCGGGGAGCTGTTTTTT CASSVVQGNTGELFF
- TRBD1 TRBJ2-3 TRBV9 TGTGCCAGCAGCTTCGGACAGGGAGACACAGATACGCAGTATTTT CASSFGQGDTDTQYF
- - TRBJ2-3 TRBV6-5 TGTGCCAGCAGTTACTCGGGGACATCCACAGATACGCAGTATTTT CASSYSGTSTDTQYF
- - TRBJ2-3 TRBV27 TGTGCCAGCAGTTCCCCCGGGACTGTAAGCACAGATACGCAGTATTTT CASSSPGTVSTDTQYF
- - TRBJ2-7 TRBV9 TGTGCCAGCAGCCCGCGTGTGGGGAAAAACCACGAGCAGTACTTC CASSPRVGKNHEQYF
- - TRBJ1-5 TRBV28 TGTGCCAGCAGTTCAGGGGAGGTTGGCAATCAGCCCCAGCATTTT CASSSGEVGNQPQHF
- - TRBJ2-1 TRBV6-1 TGTGCCAGCAGTGAAGACAGCTACAATGAGCAGTTCTTC CASSEDSYNEQFF
- TRBD2 TRBJ2-1 TRBV4-2 TGTGCCAGCAGCCAAGTGGGCGGGACTAGCGTATACAATGAGCAGTTCTTC CASSQVGGTSVYNEQFF
once - TRBJ2-1 TRBV28 TGTGCCAGCAGTCGGGGCAATGAGCAGTTCTTC CASSRGNEQFF
- TRBD2 TRBJ2-1 TRBV6-5 TGTGCCAGCAGTTCTACTAGCGGGGGGTTTTACAATGAGCAGTTCTTC CASSSTSGGFYNEQFF
- - TRBJ2-3 TRBV7-6 TGTGCCAGCAGCTCCGTGGGAGGGGGGGTCGATACGCAGTATTTT CASSSVGGGVDTQYF
- - TRBJ1-6 TRBV9 TGTGCCAGCAGCGGGGGACATGGAAATTCACCCCTCCACTTT CASSGGHGNSPLHF
- - TRBJ1-5 TRBV4-3 TGCGCCAGCAGCCAAGATTTTGAAAGGGTGCAACCCCAGCATTTT CASSQDFERVQPQHF
- - TRBJ2-3 TRBV6-4 TGTGCCAGCAGTGCTGAGGGAACCAGCACAGATACGCAGTATTTT CASSAEGTSTDTQYF
- TRBD2 TRBJ2-7 TRBV5-1 TGCGCCAGCAGCTCATCACCGGGACTAGCGGCCTACGAGCAGTACTTC CASSSSPGLAAYEQYF
- TRBD1 TRBJ2-7 TRBV11-1 TGTGCCAGCAGCTCAAGGACAGGGGGCCGCGACGAGCAGTACTTC CASSSRTGGRDEQYF
- - TRBJ2-1 TRBV29-1 TGCAGCGGTGGGTGGCAGGGCCCTAATGAGCAGTTCTTC CSGGWQGPNEQFF